The entry that follows covers one TCR beta chain sequence. The target of this receptor is not known. No quality values exist for individual bases; no much larger clone is one base distant. The CDR3 regions of human TCRbeta chains were analyzed by immunosequencing. As for the original processing: TCRs in the repertoires were matched against a reference library of SARS-CoV-2-specific TCRs that had been generated with the MIRA antigen-specificity platform. Breadth meant the fraction of unique TCRs that were SARS-CoV-2-associated, whereas depth meant the fraction of total T cells that were SARS-CoV-2-associated. Using the MIRA data, every spike-specific TCR was mapped to the spike region that the TCR reacted to and assigned to either a CD4 or a CD8 class. Log10-transformed breadth and depth values were compared by one-way ANOVA with Sidak's multiple comparisons tests. TCRdb stores this immuneACCESS table with in-frame sequences only. Part of the clones is absent; in the studies checked, under half of the shortfall reflects unresolved V genes, and no reason is known for the rest. V and J calls plus clone size are reproduced from that table; the DNA served to infer D and trimming. The sample includes about 200,000 clones, with approximately 93% observed a single time. The top ten clones comprise about 1% of the sample.

This specimen's time point label, per the study, means: about 28 days (+/-7) after the second vaccine dose. Because spike-specific TCR depth and breadth did not differ between the two schedules, AZD1222 recipients who got a second dose at roughly 4 weeks were pooled with those who got a second dose at roughly 12 weeks. Vaccinee samples came from UK trials COV001 and COV002, including a single-blind randomized controlled phase 2/3 trial of AZD1222 (ChAdOx1 nCoV-19) in healthy adults. Trial participant PBMC samples were collected at day 0 and day 28 after the second dose for TCRbeta chain sequencing. This sample is drawn from a study of T cell responses to AZD1222 COVID-19 vaccine (dated by TCRdb to the early 2020s). About the investigation overall: A total of approximately 240 trial participants underwent TCR sequencing, of whom about 210 received two doses of AZD1222 and about 26 received two doses of the MenACWY control vaccine. Enrollment into the trials was organized by age into subgroups of 18-55, 56-69 and 70-plus years, and those subgroups contained roughly 150, 30 and 60 TCR-sequenced participants, respectively. Overall results and qualifications from the work: The whole spike protein was spanned by vaccine-associated CD4 TCRs, and dominant responses were seen in regions 160-218 and 743-854. In the small 56-69-year group, the increase in depth fell short of significance, most likely because of low power. Only five to seven AZD1222 recipients were SARS-CoV-2 seropositive at baseline, limiting conclusions about previously exposed vaccinees. Participants were mostly white British, with more females than males. The authors suggested clonal diversity may have been underestimated. Nearly half of unique spike-specific TCRs reportedly recognized epitopes outside regions mutated in the B.1.351 and B.1.1.7 variants. Because no day 14 peak-response samples were available, repertoires were characterized only after the peak T cell response. After two AZD1222 doses, both the breadth and the depth of spike-specific TCRs were significantly higher than at day 0 and than in MenACWY recipients.

CDR1 LNHNV and CDR2 YYDKDF were looked up in the germline V gene (reference sequence). V drops 0 bases and J drops 4 bases, leaving 16 bases in between. The CDR3 measures 17 amino acids from cysteine to phenylalanine. Just the 51-base CDR3 DNA is kept, in frame starting at base 1. This specimen was peripheral blood, taken 28 days after the second AZD1222 dose. The receptor was isolated from an adult who received the AZD1222 COVID-19 vaccine. The rearrangement joined TRBV15 to TRBJ1-3; the D gene is perhaps TRBD1, on 5 matching bases. Here the CDR3 is given as CATSRDVIGGSGNTIYF. The DNA is TGTGCCACCAGCAGAGATGTAATCGGGGGAAGCGGAAACACCATATATTTT.